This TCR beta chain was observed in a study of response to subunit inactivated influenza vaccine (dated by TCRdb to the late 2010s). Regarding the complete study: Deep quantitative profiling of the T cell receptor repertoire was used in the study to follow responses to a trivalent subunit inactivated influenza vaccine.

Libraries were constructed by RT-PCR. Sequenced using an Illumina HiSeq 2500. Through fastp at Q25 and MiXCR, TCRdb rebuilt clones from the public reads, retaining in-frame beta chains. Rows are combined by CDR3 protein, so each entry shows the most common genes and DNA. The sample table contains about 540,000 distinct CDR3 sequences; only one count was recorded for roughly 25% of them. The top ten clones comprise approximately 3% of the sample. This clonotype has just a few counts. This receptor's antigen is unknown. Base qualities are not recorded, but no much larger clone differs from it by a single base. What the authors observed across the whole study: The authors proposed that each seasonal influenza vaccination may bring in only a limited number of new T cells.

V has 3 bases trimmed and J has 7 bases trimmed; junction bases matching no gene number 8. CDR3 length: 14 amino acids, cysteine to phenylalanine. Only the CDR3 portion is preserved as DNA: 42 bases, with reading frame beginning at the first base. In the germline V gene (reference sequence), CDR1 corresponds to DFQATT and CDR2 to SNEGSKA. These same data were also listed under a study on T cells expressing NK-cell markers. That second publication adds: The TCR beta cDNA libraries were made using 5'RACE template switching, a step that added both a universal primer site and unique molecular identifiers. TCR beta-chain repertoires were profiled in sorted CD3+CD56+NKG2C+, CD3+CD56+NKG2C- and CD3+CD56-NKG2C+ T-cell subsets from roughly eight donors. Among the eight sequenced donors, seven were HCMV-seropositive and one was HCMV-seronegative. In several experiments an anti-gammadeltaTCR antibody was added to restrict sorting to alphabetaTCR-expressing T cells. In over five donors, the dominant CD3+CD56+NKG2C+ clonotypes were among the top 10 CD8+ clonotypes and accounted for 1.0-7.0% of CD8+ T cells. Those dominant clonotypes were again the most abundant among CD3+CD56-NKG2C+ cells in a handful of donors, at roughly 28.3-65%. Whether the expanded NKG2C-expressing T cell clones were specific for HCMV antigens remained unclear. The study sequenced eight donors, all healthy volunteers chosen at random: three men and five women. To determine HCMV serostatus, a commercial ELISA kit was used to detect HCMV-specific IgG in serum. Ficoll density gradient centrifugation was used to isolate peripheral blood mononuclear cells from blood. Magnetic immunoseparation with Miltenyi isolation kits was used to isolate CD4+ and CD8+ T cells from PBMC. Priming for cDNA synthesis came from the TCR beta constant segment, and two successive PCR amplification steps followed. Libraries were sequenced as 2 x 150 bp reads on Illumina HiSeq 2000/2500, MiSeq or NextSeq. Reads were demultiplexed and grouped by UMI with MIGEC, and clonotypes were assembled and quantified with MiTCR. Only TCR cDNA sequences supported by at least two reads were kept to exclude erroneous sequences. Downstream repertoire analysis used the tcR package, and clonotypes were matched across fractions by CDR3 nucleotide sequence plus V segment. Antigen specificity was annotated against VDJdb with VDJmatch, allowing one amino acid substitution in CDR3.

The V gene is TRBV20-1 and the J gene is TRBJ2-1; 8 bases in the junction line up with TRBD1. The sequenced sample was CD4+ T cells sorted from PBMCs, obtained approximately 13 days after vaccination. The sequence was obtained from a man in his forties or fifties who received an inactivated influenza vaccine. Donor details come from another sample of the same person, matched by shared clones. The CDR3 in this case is CSASPPRGLNEQFF. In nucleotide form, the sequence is TGCAGTGCTAGTCCTCCCAGGGGGCTAAATGAGCAGTTCTTC.